The clone carrying this TCR beta chain was observed a handful of times. This specimen comes from a study of T cell repertoires in cytomegalovirus infection. Background on the study: It was the public TCR beta signatures that indicated both CMV infection and matching HLA type.

MiXCR, run by TCRdb on the reads, gives a single entry per CDR3 protein. This repertoire shows roughly 760,000 distinct CDR3 sequences, less than 40% found once; its top ten account for about 2.8%. This TCR derives from a human donor in good health (CMV status not recorded). Some clones in this sample may be carry-over from other donors' samples. Sequenced input: PBMCs.

The CDR3 spells CASSISGQGLGIQYF. In DNA form, the CDR3 reads TGTGCCAGTAGTATTTCGGGACAGGGCCTTGGCATTCAGTACTTC. The J gene is TRBJ2-4, the V gene TRBV19; TRBD1 matches at 9 bases. CDR3 length equals 15 residues. Germline CDR1 reads LNHDA; CDR2 reads SQIVND (reference sequence). J lost 9 bases, V lost 3 bases, and 9 bases had no gene match.